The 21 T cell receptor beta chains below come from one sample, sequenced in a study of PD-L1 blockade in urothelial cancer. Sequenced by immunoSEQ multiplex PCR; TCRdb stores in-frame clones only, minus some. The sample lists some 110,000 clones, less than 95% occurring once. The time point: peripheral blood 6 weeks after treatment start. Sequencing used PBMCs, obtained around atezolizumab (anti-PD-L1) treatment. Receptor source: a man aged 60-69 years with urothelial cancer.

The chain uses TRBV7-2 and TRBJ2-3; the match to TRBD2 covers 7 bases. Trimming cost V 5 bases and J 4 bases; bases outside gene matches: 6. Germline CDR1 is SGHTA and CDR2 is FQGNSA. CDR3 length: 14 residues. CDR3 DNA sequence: TGTGCCAGCAGCACCCGACTAGCATCAGATACGCAGTATTTT. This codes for CASSTRLASDTQYF.

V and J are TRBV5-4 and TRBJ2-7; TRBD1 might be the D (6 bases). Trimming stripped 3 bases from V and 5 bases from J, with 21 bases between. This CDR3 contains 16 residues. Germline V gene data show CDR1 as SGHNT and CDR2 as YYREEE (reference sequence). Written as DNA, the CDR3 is TGTGCCAGCAGCTCCCAGAAATCAGGGGCATTGAACGAGCAGTACTTC. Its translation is CASSSQKSGALNEQYF.

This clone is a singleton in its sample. In DNA form, the CDR3 reads TGTGCCAGCAGCTTAGGGGCGGGGAGCTCCTACAATGAGCAGTTCTTC. This sequence encodes CASSLGAGSSYNEQFF. The rearrangement uses TRBV7-2 and TRBJ2-1; TRBD2 might be the D (6 bases). CDR3 length: 16 residues. V was trimmed by 1 base and J by 0 bases, leaving 10 bases between them. Per the germline V gene, CDR1 is SGHTA and CDR2 is FQGNSA. Looking up the rest from reference TRBV7-2 and TRBJ2-1 gives the full variable domain: GAGVSQSPSNKVTEKGKDVELRCDPISGHTALYWYRQSLGQGLEFLIYFQGNSAPDKSGLPSDRFSAERTGGSVSTLTIQRTQQEDSAVYLCASSLGAGSSYNEQFFGPGTRLTVL.

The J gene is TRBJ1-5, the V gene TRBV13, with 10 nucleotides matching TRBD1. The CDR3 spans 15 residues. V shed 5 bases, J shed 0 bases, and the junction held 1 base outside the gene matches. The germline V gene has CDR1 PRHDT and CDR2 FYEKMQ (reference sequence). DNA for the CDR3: TGTGCCAGCAGCCGACAGGGGGCTAGCAATCAGCCCCAGCATTTT. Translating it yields CASSRQGASNQPQHF.

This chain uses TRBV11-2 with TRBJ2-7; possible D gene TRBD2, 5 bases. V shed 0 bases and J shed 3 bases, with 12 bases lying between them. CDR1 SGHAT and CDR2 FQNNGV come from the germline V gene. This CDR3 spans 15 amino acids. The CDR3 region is CASSLDPGLYYEQYF. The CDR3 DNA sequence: TGTGCCAGCAGCTTAGATCCTGGACTTTACTACGAGCAGTACTTC.

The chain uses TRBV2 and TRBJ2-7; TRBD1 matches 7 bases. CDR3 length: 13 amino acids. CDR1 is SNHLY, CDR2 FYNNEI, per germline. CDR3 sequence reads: CASSEMGPDRVAV. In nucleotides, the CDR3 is TGTGCCAGCAGTGAAATGGGGCCCGACAGGGTAGCAGTC.

CDR3 region: CASSLGSGNYNEQFF. The DNA for the CDR3 is TGCGCCAGCAGCTTGGGTAGCGGAAACTACAATGAGCAGTTCTTC. The chain joins TRBV5-1 to TRBJ2-1; D perhaps matches TRBD2 (6 bases). The ends were cut back, 0 bases at V and 3 bases at J, with 10 bases in the middle. The length of the CDR3 is 15 residues. CDR1 and CDR2 (germline): SGHRS, YFSETQ.

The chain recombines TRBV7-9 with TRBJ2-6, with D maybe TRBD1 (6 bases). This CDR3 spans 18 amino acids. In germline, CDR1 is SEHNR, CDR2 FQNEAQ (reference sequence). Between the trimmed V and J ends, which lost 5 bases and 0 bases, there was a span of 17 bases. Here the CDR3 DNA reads TGTGCCAGCAGCCGAAGTGGACAGACTCGCTCTGGGGCCAACGTCCTGACTTTC. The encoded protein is CASSRSGQTRSGANVLTF.

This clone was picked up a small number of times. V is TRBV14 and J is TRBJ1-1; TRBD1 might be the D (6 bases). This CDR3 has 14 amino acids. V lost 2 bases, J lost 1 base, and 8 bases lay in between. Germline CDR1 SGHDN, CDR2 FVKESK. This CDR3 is CASSQWTANTEAFF. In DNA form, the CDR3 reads TGTGCCAGCAGCCAATGGACAGCGAACACTGAAGCTTTCTTT.

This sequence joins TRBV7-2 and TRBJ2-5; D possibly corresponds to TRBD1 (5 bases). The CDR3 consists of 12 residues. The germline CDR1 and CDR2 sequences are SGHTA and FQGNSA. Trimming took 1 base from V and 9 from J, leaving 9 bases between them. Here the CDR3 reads CASSLESGPQYF. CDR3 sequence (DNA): TGTGCCAGCAGCTTAGAGTCAGGGCCCCAGTACTTC.

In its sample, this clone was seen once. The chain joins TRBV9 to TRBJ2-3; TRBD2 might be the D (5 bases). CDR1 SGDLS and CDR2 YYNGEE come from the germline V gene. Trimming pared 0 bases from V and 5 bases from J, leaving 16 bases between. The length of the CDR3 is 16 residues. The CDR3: CASSVDPGSGRDTQYF. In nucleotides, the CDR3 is TGTGCCAGCAGCGTAGATCCGGGGTCCGGTCGAGATACGCAGTATTTT.

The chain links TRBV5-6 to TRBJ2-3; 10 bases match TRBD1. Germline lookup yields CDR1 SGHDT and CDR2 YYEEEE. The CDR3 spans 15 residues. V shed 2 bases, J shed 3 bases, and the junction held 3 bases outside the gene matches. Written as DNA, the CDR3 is TGTGCCAGCAGCTTCGACAGGGGGCTAACAGATACGCAGTATTTT. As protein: CASSFDRGLTDTQYF.

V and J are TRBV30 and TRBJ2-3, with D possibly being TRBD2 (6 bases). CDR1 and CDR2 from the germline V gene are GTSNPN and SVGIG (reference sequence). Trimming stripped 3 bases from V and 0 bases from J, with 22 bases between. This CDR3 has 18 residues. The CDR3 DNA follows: TGTGCCTGGAGCGCCCATAGATCGGGACTGGGAAGCACAGATACGCAGTATTTT. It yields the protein CAWSAHRSGLGSTDTQYF.

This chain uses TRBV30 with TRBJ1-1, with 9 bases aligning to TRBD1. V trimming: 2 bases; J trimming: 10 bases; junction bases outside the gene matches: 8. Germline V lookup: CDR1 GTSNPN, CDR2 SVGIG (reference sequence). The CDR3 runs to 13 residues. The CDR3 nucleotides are TGTGCCTGGAGTAGCGGACAGGGGAGCCGAGCTTTCTTT. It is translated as CAWSSGQGSRAFF.

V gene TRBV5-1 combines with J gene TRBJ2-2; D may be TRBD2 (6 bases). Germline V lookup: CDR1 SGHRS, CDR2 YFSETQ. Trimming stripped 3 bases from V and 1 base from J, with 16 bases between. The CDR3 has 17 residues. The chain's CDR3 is CASSSGAGDGNTGELFF. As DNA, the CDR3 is TGCGCCAGCAGCTCGGGAGCGGGTGATGGGAACACCGGGGAGCTGTTTTTT.

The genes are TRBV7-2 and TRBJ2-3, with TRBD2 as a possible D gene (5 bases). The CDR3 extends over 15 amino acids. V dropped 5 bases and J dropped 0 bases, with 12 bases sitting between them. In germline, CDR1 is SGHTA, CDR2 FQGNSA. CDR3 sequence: CASSRTRLSTDTQYF. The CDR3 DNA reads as TGTGCCAGCAGCCGGACTCGTCTCAGCACAGATACGCAGTATTTT.

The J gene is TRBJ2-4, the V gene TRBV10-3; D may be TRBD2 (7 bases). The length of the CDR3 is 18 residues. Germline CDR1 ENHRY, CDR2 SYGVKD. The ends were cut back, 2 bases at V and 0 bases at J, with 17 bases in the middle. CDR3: CAISEGLAEGVAKNIQYF. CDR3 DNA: TGTGCCATCAGTGAGGGCCTAGCGGAGGGGGTAGCCAAAAACATTCAGTACTTC.

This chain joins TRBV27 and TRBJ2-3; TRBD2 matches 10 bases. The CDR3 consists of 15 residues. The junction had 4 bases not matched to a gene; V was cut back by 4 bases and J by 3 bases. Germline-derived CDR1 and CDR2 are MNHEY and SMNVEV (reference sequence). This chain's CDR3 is CASSSLAGETDTQYF. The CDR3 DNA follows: TGTGCCAGCAGTTCCCTAGCGGGGGAAACAGATACGCAGTATTTT.

Written as DNA, the CDR3 is TGTGCCAGCAGCTCCAATAGCGGGATTGGCAAAAACATTCAGTACTTC. Its protein is CASSSNSGIGKNIQYF. The rearrangement joins TRBV27 to TRBJ2-4, with TRBD2 matching 8 bases. Losses at the gene ends were 6 bases for V and 3 bases for J; bases not matched to a gene: 10. The CDR3 has 16 residues. Germline CDR1 reads MNHEY; CDR2 reads SMNVEV (reference sequence).

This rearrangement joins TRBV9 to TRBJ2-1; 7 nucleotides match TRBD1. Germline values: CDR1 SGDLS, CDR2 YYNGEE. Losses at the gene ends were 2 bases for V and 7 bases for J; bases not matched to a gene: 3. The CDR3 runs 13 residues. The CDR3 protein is CASSVGTENEQFF. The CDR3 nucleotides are TGTGCCAGCAGCGTTGGGACAGAAAATGAGCAGTTCTTC.

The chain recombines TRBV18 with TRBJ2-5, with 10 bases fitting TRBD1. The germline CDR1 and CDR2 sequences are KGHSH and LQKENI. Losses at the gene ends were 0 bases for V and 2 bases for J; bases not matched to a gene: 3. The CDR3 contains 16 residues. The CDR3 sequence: CASSPPTGGLQETQYF. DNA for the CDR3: TGTGCCAGCTCACCACCGACAGGGGGCCTTCAAGAGACCCAGTACTTC.